This TCR beta chain appears in the sequencing data of a study of shared clonotypes between healthy human individuals. Study outcomes and limitations: Clonotype sharing across several donors was observed for about 4.8% of naive CD4 clonotypes.

TCRdb's table, derived via immunoSEQ multiplex PCR, lists solely in-frame clones and lacks some. The repertoire holds around 2,000,000 clones, with roughly 94% as singletons. With respect to this clone: Its cognate antigen is unknown.

Germline-derived CDR1 and CDR2 are SGHDT and YYEEEE. With V trimmed by 2 bases and J by 3 bases, 6 bases remained unmatched. CDR3 size: 15 residues. This chain connects TRBV5-6 to TRBJ2-7; 9 positions match TRBD1. This clonotype originated in a man between 18 and 29 years old in good health. Sequencing used naive CD4+ T cells sorted from blood. This sample's subset: CD45RA+ positively selected. The CDR3 sequence is CASSFSGQGIYEQYF. The CDR3 nucleotides are TGTGCCAGCAGCTTCTCGGGACAGGGTATCTACGAGCAGTACTTC.